These 32 T cell receptor beta chains came from one sample sequenced in a study of cytomegalovirus exposure and HLA in healthy donors. The PCR made use of 60 Vbeta and 13 Jbeta primers. Generated by immunoSEQ multiplex PCR, the TCRdb table keeps only in-frame clones and is missing some. Recorded for this sample: tens of thousands of clones. Sequencing input: PBMCs. These receptors originate from a female donor in good health and CMV-seropositive.

This chain links TRBV29-1 with TRBJ2-5, with 8 positions matching TRBD2. From germline, CDR1 is SQVTM and CDR2 ANQGSEA. V lost 7 bases and J lost 1; bases outside the gene matches: 5. This CDR3 is built from 13 residues. DNA of the CDR3: TGCAGCGCCGTCGGGACTAGCCAAGAGACCCAGTACTTC. This sequence encodes CSAVGTSQETQYF.

This chain joins TRBV19 and TRBJ2-7, with a weak D call TRBD1 (6 bases). V lost 4 bases and J 4 bases, leaving 14 bases between the germline ends. Germline V gene lookup returns CDR1 LNHDA and CDR2 SQIVND (reference sequence). The CDR3 consists of 14 residues. In DNA form, the CDR3 reads TGTGCCAGTAGTACACCCGGGACACCTTACGAGCAGTACTTC. Its translation: CASSTPGTPYEQYF.

The rearrangement uses TRBV5-1 and TRBJ2-7, with D tentatively TRBD1 (6 bases). Germline values: CDR1 SGHRS, CDR2 YFSETQ. The CDR3 spans 16 residues. With 1 base removed from V and 2 bases from J, the gap between germline ends came to 16 bases. In DNA, the CDR3 is TGCGCCAGCAGCTTGTTTCAGGGGCAGGCCGCCTACGAGCAGTACTTC. The encoded protein is CASSLFQGQAAYEQYF.

This chain joins TRBV28 and TRBJ2-5, with TRBD2 matching 8 bases. The junction had 7 bases not matched to a gene; V was cut back by 2 bases and J by 5 bases. From germline, CDR1 is MDHEN and CDR2 SYDVKM. The CDR3 spans 15 residues. For the CDR3, the DNA is TGTGCCAGCAGTTTAACCGGGAGGGCCCGGGAGACCCAGTACTTC. Protein sequence: CASSLTGRARETQYF.

The genes are TRBV11-3 and TRBJ1-2; tentatively, D is TRBD1 (5 bases). Deletions cut 5 bases from V and 8 bases from J, with 15 bases between. The CDR3 totals 13 residues. Germline V gives CDR1 SGHNT, CDR2 YENEEA. In DNA form, the CDR3 reads TGTGCCAGCAGCCACCGGGGGGACGGCGGCTACACCTTC. Its translation: CASSHRGDGGYTF. Full variable domain (remainder filled in from reference TRBV11-3 and TRBJ1-2): EAGVVQSPRYKIIEKKQPVAFWCNPISGHNTLYWYLQNLGQGPELLIRYENEEAVDDSQLPKDRFSAERLKGVDSTLKIQPAELGDSAVYLCASSHRGDGGYTFGSGTRLTVV.

The V and J genes are TRBV18 and TRBJ1-1; 7 positions match TRBD1. The CDR3 has 13 residues. The V gene's germline CDR1 is KGHSH and CDR2 LQKENI. The V and J ends lost 5 bases and 5 bases, in that order; junction bases with no gene match: 5. In DNA, the CDR3 is TGTGCCAGCTCAGAGGGGGCGCGGACTGAAGCTTTCTTT. Its protein is CASSEGARTEAFF.

The genes are TRBV4-3 and TRBJ2-5; 8 nucleotides agree with TRBD2. The germline CDR1 and CDR2 sequences are LGHNA and YSLEER. The CDR3 length is 16 residues. J gave up 5 bases and V 4 bases, and 12 bases lay outside the gene matches. The CDR3 region has the DNA TGCGCCAGCAGCCCCCGAGGACGGGGGGGCCGCGAGACCCAGTACTTC. Translated: CASSPRGRGGRETQYF.

The chain couples TRBV10-3 to TRBJ2-1, with D possibly matching TRBD1 (5 bases). V lost 7 bases to trimming and J lost 0 bases, with 13 bases between them. CDR3 length equals 15 residues. Per the germline V gene, CDR1 is ENHRY and CDR2 is SYGVKD. For the CDR3, the DNA is TGTGCCATCACCCACCTAAGGGGCTCCTACAATGAGCAGTTCTTC. Encoded protein: CAITHLRGSYNEQFF.

The chain uses TRBV19 and TRBJ1-5, with 9 bases fitting TRBD1. The CDR3 spans 18 residues. With V trimmed by 7 bases and J by 3 bases, 16 bases remained unmatched. CDR1 is LNHDA, CDR2 SQIVND, per germline (reference sequence). CDR3 sequence: CASTPIRSGQGNNQPQHF. The CDR3 DNA follows: TGTGCCAGTACCCCCATCCGCTCGGGACAGGGCAACAATCAGCCCCAGCATTTT.

V usage is TRBV19 and J usage is TRBJ1-5; TRBD1 agrees at 7 bases. V dropped 7 bases and J dropped 9; count of bases not matched to a gene: 9. The CDR3 loop spans 13 amino acids. The germline gives CDR1 LNHDA, CDR2 SQIVND (reference sequence). The CDR3 bases are TGTGCCAGTACCCGCCAGGCAGGGGGGCCCCAGCATTTT. This sequence encodes CASTRQAGGPQHF.

The chain uses TRBV5-1 and TRBJ2-1; a weak D match, TRBD1 (6 bases). CDR1 and CDR2 (germline): SGHRS, YFSETQ. This CDR3 has 12 residues. Trimming removed 7 bases at V and 10 bases at J, with 15 bases between. The CDR3: CASSPDRREQFF. CDR3 bases: TGCGCCAGCTCACCTGACAGGCGCGAGCAGTTCTTC.

This chain links TRBV14 with TRBJ2-7; no firm D call. Germline loops: CDR1 SGHDN, CDR2 FVKESK. Deletions cut 0 bases from V and 2 bases from J, with 11 bases between. The CDR3 covers 15 residues. This CDR3 is CASSQEWVSAYEQYF. As DNA, the CDR3 is TGTGCCAGCAGCCAAGAATGGGTGAGCGCCTACGAGCAGTACTTC.

This chain links TRBV29-1 with TRBJ2-2; tentatively, D is TRBD2 (5 bases). Trimming took off 7 bases at V and 5 bases at J, with 17 bases between the two ends. Germline CDR1 SQVTM, CDR2 ANQGSEA. The CDR3 spans 14 residues. CDR3 nucleotide sequence: TGCAGCGCACGCGGGTCCCAAACGACCGGGGAGCTGTTTTTT. Protein: CSARGSQTTGELFF.

This sequence joins TRBV27 and TRBJ1-6, with TRBD1 matching 8 bases. V shed 2 bases and J 1 base; nucleotides not matched to a gene: 7. The CDR3 covers 18 residues. Germline V lookup: CDR1 MNHEY, CDR2 SMNVEV (reference sequence). CDR3 coding DNA: TGTGCCAGCAGTTTAGAAGCAGGGGGCCTATCCTATAATTCACCCCTCCACTTT. Protein product: CASSLEAGGLSYNSPLHF.

CDR3 sequence reads: CASTPLGGYEQYF. CDR3 DNA: TGTGCCAGCACTCCCCTCGGGGGGTACGAGCAGTACTTC. The chain is built from TRBV6-5 and TRBJ2-7, with TRBD2 matching 7 bases. V gave up 7 bases and J gave up 4 bases; unmatched junction bases: 7. Looked up from germline, CDR1 is MNHEY and CDR2 is SVGAGI. This CDR3 region has 13 residues.

The chain couples TRBV29-1 to TRBJ1-2; 7 nucleotides match TRBD1. This CDR3 is built from 12 residues. Germline V gene data show CDR1 as SQVTM and CDR2 as ANQGSEA. V lost 6 bases to trimming and J lost 4 bases; unmatched junction nucleotides: 5. CDR3 sequence reads: CSVGTASYGYTF. The CDR3 DNA sequence: TGCAGCGTCGGGACAGCGAGCTATGGCTACACCTTC.

This sequence joins TRBV13 and TRBJ1-6; maybe TRBD1 (5 bases). Looked up from germline, CDR1 is PRHDT and CDR2 is FYEKMQ (reference sequence). There are 14 residues in the CDR3. The germline V and J ends were trimmed by 2 bases and 6 bases, with 8 bases remaining between them. The CDR3 coding sequence is TGTGCCAGCAGCTTACAGGGTAGTAATTCACCCCTCCACTTT. This gives the protein CASSLQGSNSPLHF.

V usage is TRBV7-3 and J usage is TRBJ2-6, with 9 bases fitting TRBD1. V lost 3 bases and J lost 2; bases outside the gene matches: 2. Germline lookup yields CDR1 SGHTA and CDR2 FQGTGA. The CDR3 has 16 residues. CDR3 residues: CASSFRQGAGANVLTF. The CDR3 coding sequence is TGTGCCAGCAGCTTTCGACAGGGGGCTGGGGCCAACGTCCTGACTTTC.

This rearrangement joins TRBV11-2 to TRBJ2-7; 8 nucleotides line up with TRBD2. Trimming removed 5 bases from V and 0 bases from J; junction bases left unmatched: 3. Germline values: CDR1 SGHAT, CDR2 FQNNGV. CDR3 length: 14 residues. The CDR3, as DNA: TGTGCCAGCAGCAGTAGCGGGAACTCCTACGAGCAGTACTTC. The encoded protein is CASSSSGNSYEQYF.

The chain employs TRBV28 and TRBJ2-7; 9 bases align to TRBD2. V shed 2 bases, J shed 5 bases, and the junction held 4 bases outside the gene matches. CDR1 is MDHEN, CDR2 SYDVKM, per germline. The CDR3 totals 14 residues. CDR3 DNA: TGTGCCAGCAGTTTACTAGCGGGAATAGACGAGCAGTACTTC. Translation gives CASSLLAGIDEQYF.

The J gene is TRBJ2-1, the V gene TRBV9, with 11 nucleotides matching TRBD1. Germline CDR1 and CDR2: SGDLS and YYNGEE. With 0 bases clipped from V and 8 bases from J, the junction kept 4 bases outside the gene matches. The CDR3 covers 15 residues. CDR3 DNA: TGTGCCAGCAGCGTAGCGGGACAGGGGGTCGATGAGCAGTTCTTC. Translated: CASSVAGQGVDEQFF.

To note about this clone: Within the sample, other DNA sequences also encode this same CDR3. The chain combines TRBV9 with TRBJ1-5; maybe TRBD1 (6 bases). Germline values: CDR1 SGDLS, CDR2 YYNGEE. This CDR3 spans 14 amino acids. The V end lost 2 bases, the J end lost 4 bases, and 10 bases lay between the germline ends. The CDR3 DNA is TGTGCCAGCAGCGTTGAGGGGGGGAATCAGCCCCAGCATTTT. It codes for CASSVEGGNQPQHF.

The rearrangement uses TRBV10-3 and TRBJ1-4, with 10 bases lining up with TRBD1. The CDR3 consists of 14 residues. Germline CDR1 reads ENHRY; CDR2 reads SYGVKD. Germline trimming cut 4 bases from V and 8 bases from J; bases unmatched to any gene: 4. Here the CDR3 DNA reads TGTGCCATCAGTGCCGACAGGGGGCGGGAAAAACTGTTTTTT. As protein: CAISADRGREKLFF.

This clone is classed as medium-sized by frequency. The rearrangement uses TRBV5-1 and TRBJ2-7, with 8 bases that match TRBD1. Trimming took 0 bases from V and 3 from J; bases not matched to a gene: 11. CDR1 is SGHRS, CDR2 YFSETQ, per germline. This CDR3 spans 17 amino acids. CDR3: CASSLVNFGTGVYEQYF. Here the CDR3 DNA reads TGCGCCAGCAGCTTGGTTAACTTCGGGACAGGAGTCTACGAGCAGTACTTC.

V is TRBV4-1 and J is TRBJ2-6, with TRBD1 matching 8 bases. CDR3 length: 18 amino acids. Looked up from germline, CDR1 is MGHRA and CDR2 is YSYEKL. V dropped 0 bases and J dropped 4; count of bases not matched to a gene: 8. CDR3 DNA sequence: TGCGCCAGCAGCCAAGACTCCCAGGGGGCAACGGGGGCCAACGTCCTGACTTTC. It is translated as CASSQDSQGATGANVLTF.

This sequence joins TRBV6-6 and TRBJ2-5; D is possibly TRBD1 (5 bases). The V end was cut by 4 bases, the J end by 1 base, with 7 bases between. The CDR3 length is 13 residues. Per the germline V gene, CDR1 is MNHNY and CDR2 is SVGAGI (reference sequence). Here the CDR3 reads CASSWGGQETQYF. The CDR3 region has the DNA TGTGCCAGCAGTTGGGGCGGCCAAGAGACCCAGTACTTC.

This chain links TRBV7-2 with TRBJ2-7; D is undetermined. Between the trimmed V and J ends, which lost 1 base and 4 bases, there was a span of 14 bases. Germline V gene lookup returns CDR1 SGHTA and CDR2 FQGNSA. The CDR3 contains 15 residues. The chain's CDR3 is CASSLGALGGYEQYF. The CDR3 bases are TGTGCCAGCAGCTTAGGGGCTCTGGGTGGGTACGAGCAGTACTTC.

This rearrangement joins TRBV29-1 to TRBJ1-3; 8 bases fit TRBD1. The CDR3 has 16 amino acids. V lost 0 bases to trimming and J lost 3 bases; unmatched junction nucleotides: 7. Germline CDR1 SQVTM, CDR2 ANQGSEA. The CDR3 DNA is TGCAGCGTTGAAGATCGGAGCAGGGGGCGTGGAAACACCATATATTTT. Its translation: CSVEDRSRGRGNTIYF.

The V call is TRBV6-1, the J call TRBJ2-1, with TRBD1 as a possible D gene (5 bases). The V gene lost 0 bases and the J gene lost 5 bases, with 11 bases spanning the gap. Germline CDR1 reads MNHNS; CDR2 reads SASEGT. The CDR3 runs to 15 residues. In DNA, the CDR3 is TGTGCCAGCAGTGAAGCGTGGCAGGGTCACAATGAGCAGTTCTTC. Its translation: CASSEAWQGHNEQFF.

The V and J genes are TRBV7-2 and TRBJ2-7; TRBD1 is a possible D gene (6 bases). V was shortened by 5 bases and J by 4 bases, with 21 bases between the two germline ends. The CDR3 length is 16 residues. Germline CDR1 reads SGHTA; CDR2 reads FQGNSA. CDR3 nucleotides: TGTGCCAGCAGCCCTAGGCGGGTGGGGGCGAGGTACGAGCAGTACTTC. Amino acid sequence: CASSPRRVGARYEQYF.

V and J are TRBV7-6 and TRBJ1-1, with D hard to call. Germline CDR1 is SGHVS and CDR2 is FNYEAQ. The CDR3 is 13 amino acids. Trimming took off 5 bases at V and 1 base at J, with 8 bases between the two ends. CDR3 amino acids: CASSATGNTEAFF. CDR3 nucleotides: TGTGCCAGCAGCGCGACGGGGAACACTGAAGCTTTCTTT.

The CDR3 region is CASSPGQGRSGNTIYF. The CDR3 bases are TGTGCCAGTAGTCCGGGACAGGGACGCTCTGGAAACACCATATATTTT. The V and J genes are TRBV19 and TRBJ1-3; 9 bases are shared with TRBD1. Germline loops: CDR1 LNHDA, CDR2 SQIVND (reference sequence). The length of the CDR3 is 16 residues. With 5 bases clipped from V and 0 bases from J, the junction kept 5 bases outside the gene matches.